The 9 T cell receptor beta chains below come from one sample, sequenced in a study of T cells in Graves' hyperthyroidism and ophthalmopathy. TCR beta CDR3 regions were amplified from RNA transcripts. During a first-round RT-PCR of the TCR CDR3, the HTBI primer set was used. TCRdb ran MiXCR on the multiplex PCR reads and lists one entry per CDR3 protein. Of about 590,000 distinct CDR3 sequences in the sample, about a sixth were seen once. Sequenced: blood. The receptors here all came from a woman under 40 with Graves' hyperthyroidism.

In its sample, this clonotype was seen many times. The chain combines TRBV6-5 with TRBJ2-7; unclear D gene. CDR3 length: 15 amino acids. Germline V gives CDR1 MNHEY, CDR2 SVGAGI. Deletions cut 0 bases from V and 3 bases from J, with 12 bases between. The CDR3 sequence: CASSYSSLGYYEQYF. In DNA, the CDR3 is TGTGCCAGCAGTTACTCGTCATTGGGTTACTACGAGCAGTACTTC.

This clonotype was seen many times. This sequence joins TRBV29-1 and TRBJ1-1; D not certain. This CDR3 is 8 amino acids long. V lost 7 bases and J 8 bases, leaving 5 bases between the germline ends. Germline CDR1 is SQVTM and CDR2 is ANQGSEA. CDR3 in DNA: TGCAGCGCCGACGAAGCTTTCTTT. Its translation: CSADEAFF.

The V gene is TRBV7-9, the J gene TRBJ1-2; TRBD1 might be the D (5 bases). The CDR3 has 17 amino acids. Trimming took 1 base from V and 2 from J, leaving 17 bases between them. CDR1 SEHNR and CDR2 FQNEAQ come from the germline V gene (reference sequence). The CDR3 DNA follows: TGTGCCAGCAGCTTAGGAGGGGAGTTTGCGATGAACTATGGCTACACCTTC. Translation gives CASSLGGEFAMNYGYTF.

This clonotype has ten or more counts. V is TRBV20-1 and J is TRBJ1-5; TRBD1 matches 8 bases. From germline, CDR1 is DFQATT and CDR2 SNEGSKA (reference sequence). The CDR3 is 15 residues long. Trimming at V came to 3 bases and at J to 10 bases, leaving 14 bases not matched to a gene. The CDR3 protein is CSARQGAEGAGPQHF. Written as DNA, the CDR3 is TGCAGTGCTAGGCAGGGGGCAGAGGGAGCTGGCCCCCAGCATTTT.

This clonotype was observed a handful of times. The chain uses TRBV7-6 and TRBJ2-1; D is possibly TRBD1 or TRBD2 (5 bases each). The CDR3 runs to 16 residues. Germline CDR1 is SGHVS and CDR2 is FNYEAQ. V was trimmed by 2 bases and J by 5 bases, leaving 16 bases between them. CDR3 loop: CASSLRGWESDNEQFF. The CDR3 coding sequence is TGTGCCAGCAGCTTAAGGGGATGGGAGAGCGACAATGAGCAGTTCTTC.

The chain employs TRBV6-2 or TRBV6-3 and TRBJ2-3, with D maybe TRBD1 (5 bases). CDR3 length: 18 residues. CDR1 and CDR2 (germline): MNHEY, SVGEGT. The V end lost 4 bases, the J end lost 0 bases, and 20 bases lay between the germline ends. In nucleotides, the CDR3 is TGTGCCAGCAGTTCCCGCCCTAGAACGACAGCTAGCACAGATACGCAGTATTTT. Translation gives CASSSRPRTTASTDTQYF.

In this sample, this clonotype turned up many times. This chain links TRBV7-9 with TRBJ2-7; D might be TRBD1 or TRBD2, each matching 5 bases. Germline V gene sequence: CDR1 SEHNR, CDR2 FQNEAQ (reference sequence). CDR3 length: 17 residues. The V and J ends lost 5 bases and 0 bases respectively, with 20 bases between them. CDR3 nucleotides: TGTGCCAGCAGCCCACTAGAGTATCGACAGAGCTCCTACGAGCAGTACTTC. Translating it yields CASSPLEYRQSSYEQYF.

This clonotype was seen at least ten times. The rearrangement links TRBV20-1 to TRBJ2-4, with D unresolved. The CDR3 has 15 residues. Germline CDR1 and CDR2: DFQATT and SNEGSKA (reference sequence). Trimming took off 5 bases at V and 5 bases at J, with 19 bases between the two ends. DNA of the CDR3: TGCAGTGCTGGACCGCCACGCCAGCGCGAAAACATTCAGTACTTC. Its protein is CSAGPPRQRENIQYF.

The sample holds a few counts of this clonotype. Here the CDR3 omits its conserved ending phenylalanine or tryptophan, so a read error is the likely source. This chain uses TRBV20-1 with TRBJ2-2; D is perhaps TRBD2 (6 bases). From germline, CDR1 is DFQATT and CDR2 SNEGSKA (reference sequence). V lost 1 base, J lost 7 bases, and 19 bases lay in between. CDR3 length equals 16 residues. The CDR3 coding sequence is TGCAGTGCTAGAGGTTTCGAGCGGGTGGGCGGCGGGGAGCTGTTTCTT. The encoded protein is CSARGFERVGGGELFL.